These 13 T cell receptor beta chains share one sample of origin, sequenced in a study of T cell responses to AZD1222 COVID-19 vaccine. Measured with immunoSEQ multiplex PCR; TCRdb has only the in-frame clones, and not every one. The repertoire holds more than 110,000 clones, 90% seen once, with about 3.5% in the top ten. The sequencing used peripheral blood, collected on day 0 of AZD1222 vaccination. The origin of the receptors is an adult in good health.

The chain recombines TRBV6-5 with TRBJ1-1; tentatively, D is TRBD1 (6 bases). Germline V lookup: CDR1 MNHEY, CDR2 SVGAGI. The CDR3 consists of 15 residues. V was clipped by 7 bases and J by 0 bases, with 15 bases between them. The CDR3 loop is CASTRSHRVNTEAFF. The CDR3, as DNA: TGTGCCAGCACCCGCTCCCACAGGGTGAACACTGAAGCTTTCTTT.

This rearrangement joins TRBV7-3 to TRBJ1-1; tentatively, D is TRBD1 (5 bases). The CDR3 extends over 15 amino acids. In germline, CDR1 is SGHTA, CDR2 FQGTGA. Trimming removed 5 bases from V and 1 base from J, with 14 bases in between. The CDR3 is CASSPTGRGNTEAFF. As DNA, the CDR3 is TGTGCCAGCAGCCCTACCGGGAGGGGGAACACTGAAGCTTTCTTT.

The genes are TRBV11-3 and TRBJ2-1; TRBD2 matches 8 bases. Trimming took 1 base from V and 6 from J; bases not matched to a gene: 8. The length of the CDR3 is 16 residues. Germline V gives CDR1 SGHNT, CDR2 YENEEA. CDR3 DNA sequence: TGTGCCAGCAGCTTAGTCATAGCGGGAAGGGTCAATGAGCAGTTCTTC. Its translation: CASSLVIAGRVNEQFF.

The V and J genes are TRBV3-1 (or the pseudogene TRBV3-2) and TRBJ2-1; TRBD2 matches 7 bases. The CDR3 covers 16 residues. Trimming cost V 2 bases and J 2 bases; bases outside gene matches: 6. Germline values: CDR1 LGHDT, CDR2 YNNKEL (reference sequence). The CDR3, as DNA: TGTGCCAGCAGCCAATCCCGCGGGAGACCCTACAATGAGCAGTTCTTC. Residues: CASSQSRGRPYNEQFF.

The gene calls are TRBV5-4 and TRBJ2-3, with 8 positions matching TRBD2. Trimming removed 0 bases from V and 4 bases from J; junction bases left unmatched: 1. The V gene's germline CDR1 is SGHNT and CDR2 YYREEE (reference sequence). There are 14 residues in the CDR3. CDR3 sequence reads: CASSLGLAPDTQYF. CDR3 DNA sequence: TGTGCCAGCAGCTTGGGACTAGCGCCAGATACGCAGTATTTT.

V gene TRBV11-3 combines with J gene TRBJ2-7; possibly TRBD1 for D (6 bases). V was shortened by 4 bases and J by 6 bases, with 13 bases between the two germline ends. Germline loops: CDR1 SGHNT, CDR2 YENEEA. The CDR3 is made up of 13 amino acids. CDR3: CASSSDRSREQYF. CDR3 DNA: TGTGCCAGCAGCTCCGACAGGTCTCGCGAGCAGTACTTC. The full variable domain, rest sourced from reference TRBV11-3 and TRBJ2-7, is EAGVVQSPRYKIIEKKQPVAFWCNPISGHNTLYWYLQNLGQGPELLIRYENEEAVDDSQLPKDRFSAERLKGVDSTLKIQPAELGDSAVYLCASSSDRSREQYFGPGTRLTVT.

The rearrangement joins TRBV9 to TRBJ2-1; D may be TRBD1 or TRBD2 (5 bases each). V lost 1 base, J lost 8 bases, and 19 bases lay in between. The CDR3 loop spans 16 amino acids. Per germline, CDR1 SGDLS and CDR2 YYNGEE. The CDR3 DNA reads TGTGCCAGCAGCGTACCCGACCAGGGACCATCATATGAGCAGTTCTTC. Translating it yields CASSVPDQGPSYEQFF.

This sequence joins TRBV6-5 and TRBJ1-4; possible D gene TRBD1, 5 bases. From germline, CDR1 is MNHEY and CDR2 SVGAGI. The CDR3 runs 14 residues. The germline V and J ends were trimmed by 2 bases and 5 bases, with 9 bases remaining between them. Here the CDR3 reads CASSYRGGNEKLFF. CDR3 nucleotides: TGTGCCAGCAGTTACCGGGGGGGGAATGAAAAACTGTTTTTT.

The chain has TRBV7-2 and TRBJ1-4; no definite D call. CDR1 is SGHTA, CDR2 FQGNSA, per germline. The V end lost 4 bases, the J end lost 0 bases, and 9 bases lay between the germline ends. The CDR3 is 15 amino acids. The CDR3 loop reads CASSYSSATNEKLFF. In nucleotides, the CDR3 is TGTGCCAGCAGCTACTCGTCTGCAACTAATGAAAAACTGTTTTTT.

The chain recombines TRBV2 with TRBJ2-7, with 10 positions matching TRBD1. The germline V gene encodes CDR1 SNHLY and CDR2 FYNNEI. The CDR3 covers 14 residues. V shed 2 bases, J shed 6 bases, and the junction held 4 bases outside the gene matches. The CDR3 loop is CASSERGQGSEQYF. The CDR3 DNA follows: TGTGCCAGCAGTGAAAGGGGACAGGGGAGCGAGCAGTACTTC.

This clone was detected once. The CDR3 reads CASRRDGVVTEAFF. The CDR3 DNA is TGTGCCAGCAGGCGTGACGGGGTCGTCACTGAAGCTTTCTTT. J is TRBJ1-1 and V is TRBV28; D is undetermined. Trimming cost V 6 bases and J 4 bases, with 15 bases left between them. CDR1 MDHEN and CDR2 SYDVKM come from the germline V gene. The CDR3 loop spans 14 amino acids.

V is TRBV6-5 and J is TRBJ2-2, with D unresolved. The CDR3 runs 16 residues. CDR1 and CDR2 (germline): MNHEY, SVGAGI. V lost 1 base and J lost 6, with 15 bases in between. The CDR3 loop is CASSYFESGFPGELFF. The CDR3 DNA is TGTGCCAGCAGTTACTTCGAGTCTGGGTTCCCCGGGGAGCTGTTTTTT.

V usage is TRBV6-2 or TRBV6-3 and J usage is TRBJ2-5; 10 bases are a match to TRBD1. The germline V gene has CDR1 MNHEY and CDR2 SVGEGT. Unmatched junction bases numbered 4, after V lost 5 bases and J lost 4 bases. The CDR3 is made up of 14 amino acids. The CDR3 sequence: CASSDGTGAETQYF. DNA of the CDR3: TGTGCCAGCAGTGATGGGACAGGGGCAGAGACCCAGTACTTC.